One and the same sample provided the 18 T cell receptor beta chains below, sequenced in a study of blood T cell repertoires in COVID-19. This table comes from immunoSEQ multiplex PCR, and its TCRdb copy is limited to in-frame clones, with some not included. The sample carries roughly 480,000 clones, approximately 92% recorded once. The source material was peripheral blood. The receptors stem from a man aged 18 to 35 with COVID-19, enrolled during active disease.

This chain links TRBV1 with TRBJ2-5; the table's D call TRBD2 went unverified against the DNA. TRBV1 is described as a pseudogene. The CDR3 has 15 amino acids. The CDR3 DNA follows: TGCACCAGCAGCCTCCCGCGGGGGGGTGGGGAGACCCAGTACTTC. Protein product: CTSSLPRGGGETQYF.

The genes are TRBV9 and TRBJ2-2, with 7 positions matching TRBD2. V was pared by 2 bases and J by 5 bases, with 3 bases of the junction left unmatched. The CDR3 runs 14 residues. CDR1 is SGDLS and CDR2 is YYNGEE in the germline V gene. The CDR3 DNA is TGTGCCAGCAGCGTTTATAGCGGGACCGGGGAGCTGTTTTTT. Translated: CASSVYSGTGELFF.

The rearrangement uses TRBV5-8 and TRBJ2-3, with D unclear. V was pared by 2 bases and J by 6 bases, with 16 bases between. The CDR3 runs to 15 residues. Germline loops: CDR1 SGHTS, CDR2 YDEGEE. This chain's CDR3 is CASSFQASPLDTQYF. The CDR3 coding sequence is TGTGCCAGCAGCTTTCAGGCGTCTCCTCTGGATACGCAGTATTTT.

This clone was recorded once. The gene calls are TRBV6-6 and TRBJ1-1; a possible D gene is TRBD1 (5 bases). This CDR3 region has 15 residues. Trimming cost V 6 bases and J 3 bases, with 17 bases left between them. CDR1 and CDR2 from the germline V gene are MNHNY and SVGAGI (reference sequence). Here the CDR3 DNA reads TGTGCCAGCAGCCGGGCGCGAGCGGGGGACACTGAAGCTTTCTTT. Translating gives CASSRARAGDTEAFF.

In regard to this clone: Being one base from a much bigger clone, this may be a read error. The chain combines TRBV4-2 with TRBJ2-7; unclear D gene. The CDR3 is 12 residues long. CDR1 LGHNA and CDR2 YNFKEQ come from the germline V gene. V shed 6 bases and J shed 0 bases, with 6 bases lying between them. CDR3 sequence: CASSVSSYEQYF. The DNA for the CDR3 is TGTGCCAGCAGTGTTAGCTCCTACGAGCAGTACTTC.

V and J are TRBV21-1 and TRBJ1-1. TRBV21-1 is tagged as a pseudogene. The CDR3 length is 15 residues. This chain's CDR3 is CASSKVGSGVSRAFF. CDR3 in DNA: TGTGCCAGCAGCAAAGTAGGGAGCGGGGTGTCTAGGGCTTTCTTT.

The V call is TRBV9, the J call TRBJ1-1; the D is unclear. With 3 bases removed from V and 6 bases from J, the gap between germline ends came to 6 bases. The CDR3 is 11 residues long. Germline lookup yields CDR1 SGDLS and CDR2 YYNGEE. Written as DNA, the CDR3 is TGTGCCAGCAGCGCAGCGCCTGAAGCTTTCTTT. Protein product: CASSAAPEAFF.

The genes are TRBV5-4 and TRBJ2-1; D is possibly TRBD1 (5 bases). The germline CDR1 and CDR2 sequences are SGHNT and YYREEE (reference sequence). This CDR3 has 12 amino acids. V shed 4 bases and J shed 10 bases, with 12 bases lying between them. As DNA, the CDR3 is TGTGCCAGCAGCCCGAACCAGGGAGAGCAGTTCTTC. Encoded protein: CASSPNQGEQFF.

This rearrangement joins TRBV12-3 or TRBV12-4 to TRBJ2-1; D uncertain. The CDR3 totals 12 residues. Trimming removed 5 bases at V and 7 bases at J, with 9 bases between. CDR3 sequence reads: CASSPRENEQFF. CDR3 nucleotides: TGTGCCAGCAGTCCCCGCGAGAATGAGCAGTTCTTC.

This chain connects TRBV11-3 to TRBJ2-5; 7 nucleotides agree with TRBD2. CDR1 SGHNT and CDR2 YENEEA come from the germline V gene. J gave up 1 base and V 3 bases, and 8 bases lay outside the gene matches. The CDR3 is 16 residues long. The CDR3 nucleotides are TGTGCCAGCAGCTTTGGCCTCACTAGCGTCCAAGAGACCCAGTACTTC. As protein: CASSFGLTSVQETQYF.

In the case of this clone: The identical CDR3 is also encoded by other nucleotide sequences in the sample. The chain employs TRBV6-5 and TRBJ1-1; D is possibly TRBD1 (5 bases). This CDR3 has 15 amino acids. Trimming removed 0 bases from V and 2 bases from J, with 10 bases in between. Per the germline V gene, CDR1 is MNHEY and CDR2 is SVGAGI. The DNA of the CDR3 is TGTGCCAGCAGTTACTCCCGGCAGGGCAACACTGAAGCTTTCTTT. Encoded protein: CASSYSRQGNTEAFF.

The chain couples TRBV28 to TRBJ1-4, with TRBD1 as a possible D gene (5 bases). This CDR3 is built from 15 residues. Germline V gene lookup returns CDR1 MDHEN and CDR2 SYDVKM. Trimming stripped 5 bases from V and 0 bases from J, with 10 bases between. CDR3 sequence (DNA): TGTGCCAGCAGTCCGGTGACAGCAACTAATGAAAAACTGTTTTTT. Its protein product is CASSPVTATNEKLFF.

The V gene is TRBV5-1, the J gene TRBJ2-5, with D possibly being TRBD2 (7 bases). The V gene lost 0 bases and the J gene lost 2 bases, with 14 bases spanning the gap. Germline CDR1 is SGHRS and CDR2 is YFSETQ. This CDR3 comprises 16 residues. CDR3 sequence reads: CASSLGGGELQETQYF. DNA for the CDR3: TGCGCCAGCAGCTTGGGCGGGGGCGAACTTCAAGAGACCCAGTACTTC. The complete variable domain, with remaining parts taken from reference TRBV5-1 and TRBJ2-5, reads KAGVTQTPRYLIKTRGQQVTLSCSPISGHRSVSWYQQTPGQGLQFLFEYFSETQRNKGNFPGRFSGRQFSNSRSEMNVSTLELGDSALYLCASSLGGGELQETQYFGPGTRLLVL.

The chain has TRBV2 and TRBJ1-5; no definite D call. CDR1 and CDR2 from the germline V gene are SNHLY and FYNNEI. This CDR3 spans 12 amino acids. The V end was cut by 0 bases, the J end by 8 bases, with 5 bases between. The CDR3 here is CASSEALKPQHF. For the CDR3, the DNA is TGTGCCAGCAGTGAAGCGTTAAAGCCCCAGCATTTT.

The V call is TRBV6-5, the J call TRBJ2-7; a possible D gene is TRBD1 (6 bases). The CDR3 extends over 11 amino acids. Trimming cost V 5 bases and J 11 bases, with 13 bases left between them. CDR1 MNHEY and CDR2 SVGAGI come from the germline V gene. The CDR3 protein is CASSLLDSEYF. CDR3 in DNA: TGTGCCAGCAGTCTATTGGACAGCGAGTACTTC.

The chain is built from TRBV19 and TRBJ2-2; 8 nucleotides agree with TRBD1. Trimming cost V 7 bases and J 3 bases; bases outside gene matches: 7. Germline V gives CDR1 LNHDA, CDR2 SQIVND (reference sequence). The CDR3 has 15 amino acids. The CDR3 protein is CASTPLDRDTGELFF. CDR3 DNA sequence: TGTGCCAGTACCCCGCTGGACAGGGACACCGGGGAGCTGTTTTTT.

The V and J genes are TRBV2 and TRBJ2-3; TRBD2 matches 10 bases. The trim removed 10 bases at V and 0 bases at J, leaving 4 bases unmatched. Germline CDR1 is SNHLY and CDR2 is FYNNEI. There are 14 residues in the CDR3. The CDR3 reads CATWTSGSTDTQYF. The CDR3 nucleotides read TGTGCCACTTGGACTAGCGGTAGCACAGATACGCAGTATTTT.

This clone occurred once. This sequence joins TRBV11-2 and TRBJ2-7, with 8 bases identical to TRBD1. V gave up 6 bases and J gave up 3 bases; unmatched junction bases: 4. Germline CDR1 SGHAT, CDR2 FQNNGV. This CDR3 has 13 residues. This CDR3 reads CASSNGQGYEQYF. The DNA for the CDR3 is TGTGCCAGCAGTAACGGACAGGGCTACGAGCAGTACTTC.